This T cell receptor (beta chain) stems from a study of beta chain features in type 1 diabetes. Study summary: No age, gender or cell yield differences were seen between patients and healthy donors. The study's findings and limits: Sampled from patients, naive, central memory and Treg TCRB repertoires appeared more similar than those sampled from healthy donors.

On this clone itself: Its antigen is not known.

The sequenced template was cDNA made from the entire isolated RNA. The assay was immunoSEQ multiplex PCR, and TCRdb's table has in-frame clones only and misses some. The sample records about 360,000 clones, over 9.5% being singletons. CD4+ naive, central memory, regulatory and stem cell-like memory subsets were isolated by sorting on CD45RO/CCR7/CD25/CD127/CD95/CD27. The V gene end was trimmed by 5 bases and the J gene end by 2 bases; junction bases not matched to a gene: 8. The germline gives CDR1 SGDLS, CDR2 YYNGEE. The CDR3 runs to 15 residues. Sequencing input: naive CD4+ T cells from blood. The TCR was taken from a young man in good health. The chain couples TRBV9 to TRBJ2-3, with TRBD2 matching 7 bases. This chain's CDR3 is CASRPSGGTTDTQYF. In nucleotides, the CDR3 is TGTGCCAGCAGACCTAGCGGAGGCACCACAGATACGCAGTATTTT.